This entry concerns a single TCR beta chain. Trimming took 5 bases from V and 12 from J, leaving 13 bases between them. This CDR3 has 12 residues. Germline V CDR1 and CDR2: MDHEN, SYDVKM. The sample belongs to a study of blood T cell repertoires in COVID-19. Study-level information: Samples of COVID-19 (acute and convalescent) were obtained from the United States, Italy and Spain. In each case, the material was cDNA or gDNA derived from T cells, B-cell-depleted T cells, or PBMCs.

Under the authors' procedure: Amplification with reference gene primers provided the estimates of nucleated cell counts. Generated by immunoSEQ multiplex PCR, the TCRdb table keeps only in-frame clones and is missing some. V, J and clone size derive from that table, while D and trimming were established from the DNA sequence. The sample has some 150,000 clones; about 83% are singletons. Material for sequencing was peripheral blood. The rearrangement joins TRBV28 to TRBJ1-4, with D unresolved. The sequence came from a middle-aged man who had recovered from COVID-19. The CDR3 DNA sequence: TGTGCCAGCAGTCTGACCTATGGAGAACTGTTTTTT. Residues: CASSLTYGELFF.